This T cell receptor (beta chain) derives from a study of vaccination effects on CD4 cells after COVID-19. Expansion with viral peptide pools was applied to antigen-specific CD4+ T cells by the ViraFEST assay prior to sequencing. The authors isolated CD4+ T cells after about eleven days of culture. The vaccine given was either BNT162b2 or mRNA-1273, in two doses. No vaccinee had earlier SARS-CoV-2 infection, and nucleocapsid antibodies were negative. A half-volume exchange with IL-2 medium occurred on days 3 and 7. Per the germline V gene, CDR1 is LGHDT and CDR2 is YNNKEL (reference sequence). The CDR3 contains 12 residues. Measured with immunoSEQ multiplex PCR; TCRdb has only the in-frame clones, and not every one. The sample lists just under 60,000 clones; roughly 80% were seen once. As for this clone: The antigen is undetermined. At one end, the junction sequence differs from germline, possibly due to a read error.

This material consisted of CD4+ T cells from PBMCs cultured with HCoV-OC43 spike peptides, taken after COVID-19 vaccination. Indicated subset: HCoV-OC43 spike overlapping peptide pool stimulation. The clonotype originates from a human donor who received a COVID-19 vaccine. The chain is built from TRBV3-1 (or the pseudogene TRBV3-2) and TRBJ1-6; D unresolved. CDR3 bases: TGTGCCTGCAGCAGCTTCAATTCACCCCTCCACTTT. The encoded protein is CACSSFNSPLHF.